This T cell receptor (beta chain) was identified during a study of T-cell memory formation after mild COVID-19. Study-level information: TCR clusters mostly belonged to single donors. General study findings and limits: Some clones that responded turned up in pre-infection memory, which suggests that cross-reactive memory joined in. Mostly located in CM and EM were contracting CD4+ clones, with contracting CD8+ clones located in EMRA.

This clonotype was observed a handful of times. Its antigen is currently unknown. The CDR3 length is 15 residues. Germline V gene sequence: CDR1 SGHVS, CDR2 FNYEAQ. V shed 3 bases and J shed 2 bases, with 12 bases lying between them. From the 5' RACE reads, TCRdb called clonotypes with MiXCR, one entry per CDR3 protein. The sample lists around 500,000 distinct CDR3 sequences; around a sixth were seen once. Sequencing was done on a sample of PBMCs or a T cell subset sorted from them (not recorded which). This rearrangement joins TRBV7-6 to TRBJ2-3; D is unresolved. This sequence originates from an adult woman who had mild COVID-19 (a few samples of this study predate the infection). Cell type and time point are not known. CDR3 amino acids: CASSLHIGHTDTQYF. The CDR3 DNA sequence: TGTGCCAGCAGCTTGCACATCGGGCACACAGATACGCAGTATTTT.